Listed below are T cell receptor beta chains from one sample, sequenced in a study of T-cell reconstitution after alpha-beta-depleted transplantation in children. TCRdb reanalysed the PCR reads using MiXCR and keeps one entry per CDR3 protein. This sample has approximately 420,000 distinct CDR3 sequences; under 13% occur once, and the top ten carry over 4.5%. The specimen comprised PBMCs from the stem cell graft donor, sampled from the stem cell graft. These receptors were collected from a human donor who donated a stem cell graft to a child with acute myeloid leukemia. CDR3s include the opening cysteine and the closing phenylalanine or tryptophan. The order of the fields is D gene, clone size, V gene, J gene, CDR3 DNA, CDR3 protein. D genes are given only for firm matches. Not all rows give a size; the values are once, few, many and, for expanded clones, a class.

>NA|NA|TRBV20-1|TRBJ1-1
TGCAGTGCTAACCCACCCTTAGACCGGGACAAGAACACTGAAGCTTTCTTT
CSANPPLDRDKNTEAFF
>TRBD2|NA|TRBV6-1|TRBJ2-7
TGTGCCAGCCGACCGGGACTACTGAGCTCCTACGAGCAGTACTTC
CASRPGLLSSYEQYF
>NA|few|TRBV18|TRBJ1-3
TGTGCCAGCTCACCATCCTCCGATGGAAACACCATATATTTT
CASSPSSDGNTIYF
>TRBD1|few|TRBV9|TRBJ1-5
TGTGCCAGCAGCGGGGGACAGGGTCATCAGCCCCAGCATTTT
CASSGGQGHQPQHF
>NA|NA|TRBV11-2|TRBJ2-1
TGTGCCAGCAGCTTAGTACCGGGAGACAGGGATCGATTTTTCAATGAGCAGTTCTTC
CASSLVPGDRDRFFNEQFF
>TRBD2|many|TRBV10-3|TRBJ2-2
TGTGCCGTTACTCCGGGGACTAGCTTTAAAGGCGGGGAGCTGTTTTTT
CAVTPGTSFKGGELFF
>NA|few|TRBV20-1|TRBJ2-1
TGCAGTGCTAGAGGACATTTATCAAACAATGAGCAGTTCTTC
CSARGHLSNNEQFF
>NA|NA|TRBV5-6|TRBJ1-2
TGTGCCAGCAGCCGGGCCGGGAGGAACGATGGCTACACCTTC
CASSRAGRNDGYTF
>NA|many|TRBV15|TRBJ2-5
TGTGCCACCAGCAGAGGGCAGGGAGGTCAAGAGACCCAGTACTTC
CATSRGQGGQETQYF
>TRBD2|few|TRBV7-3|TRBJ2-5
TGTGCCAGCAGCCGGGGGGTCCAAGAGACCCAGTACTTC
CASSRGVQETQYF
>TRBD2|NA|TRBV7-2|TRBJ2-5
TGTGCCAGCAGCTTAGTAGCGGGAGGCGGGACCCAGTACTTC
CASSLVAGGGTQYF
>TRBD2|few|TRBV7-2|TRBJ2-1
TGTGCCAGCAGCTTCGGACTAGCGGGGGGGATCGGCAATGAGCAGTTCTTC
CASSFGLAGGIGNEQFF
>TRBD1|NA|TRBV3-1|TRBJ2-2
TGTGCCAGCAGCCACACCGGGACAGGTTATACCGGGGAGCTGTTTTTT
CASSHTGTGYTGELFF
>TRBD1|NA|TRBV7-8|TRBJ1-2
TGTGCCAGTGCGGGACAGGGATCTTACACCTTC
CASAGQGSYTF
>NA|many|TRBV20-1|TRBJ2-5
TGCAGTGCTAGAGATCCCGCCGACACGGCCGCCCGGGAGACCCAGTACTTC
CSARDPADTAARETQYF
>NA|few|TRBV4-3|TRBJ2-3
TGCGCCAGCAGCCAACAGGGTGGGCCAGATACGCAGTATTTT
CASSQQGGPDTQYF
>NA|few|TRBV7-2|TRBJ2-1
TGTGCCAGCGCGGTAGACAATGAGCAGTTCTTC
CASAVDNEQFF
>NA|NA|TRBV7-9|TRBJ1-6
TGTGCCAGCAGCTTAGGCCCTTCGAGGGTTCCCCTCCACTTT
CASSLGPSRVPLHF
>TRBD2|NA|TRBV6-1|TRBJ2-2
TGTGCCAGCAGTCCTAGCGGGAGGGCCCTTCAGAACACCGGGGAGCTGTTTTTT
CASSPSGRALQNTGELFF
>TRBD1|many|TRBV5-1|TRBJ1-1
TGCGCCAGCAGCTTGGACAGGGGGAACACTGAAGCTTTCTTT
CASSLDRGNTEAFF
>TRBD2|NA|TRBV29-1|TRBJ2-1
TGCAGCGTTAGGGCGGGAGGGCCGGGCAATGAGCAGTTCTTC
CSVRAGGPGNEQFF
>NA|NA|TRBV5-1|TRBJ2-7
TGCGCCAGCAGCCGACCACCCTCCTACGAGCAGTACTTC
CASSRPPSYEQYF
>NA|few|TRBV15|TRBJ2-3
TGTGCCACCAGTCTTTCCGTAACTAGCACAGATACGCAGTATTTT
CATSLSVTSTDTQYF
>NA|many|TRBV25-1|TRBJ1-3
TGTGCCAGCAGTGAAGGTGGGACTGGAAACACCATATATTTT
CASSEGGTGNTIYF
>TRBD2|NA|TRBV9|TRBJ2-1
TGTGCCAGCAGCGCGGTTGGTAGCGGGAGCTCCTACAATGAGCAGTTCTTC
CASSAVGSGSSYNEQFF
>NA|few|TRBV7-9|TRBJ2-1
TGTGCCAGCAGCTTAAACTATCTTGAGCAGTTCTTC
CASSLNYLEQFF
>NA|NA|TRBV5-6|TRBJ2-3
TGTGCCAGCAGTGGGGGGACCGTTAGGACAGATACGCAGTATTTT
CASSGGTVRTDTQYF
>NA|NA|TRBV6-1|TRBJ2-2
TGTGCCAGCAGACCCGGACTGAGCAACGGGGAGCTGTTTTTT
CASRPGLSNGELFF
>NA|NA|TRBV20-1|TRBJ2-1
TGCAGTGCTAGAGATCTGGTGGGGGTAGCCTACAATGAGCAGTTCTTC
CSARDLVGVAYNEQFF
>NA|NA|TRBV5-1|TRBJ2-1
TGCGCCAGCAGCCCGGCCGGGGGATCCTCTGAGCAGTTCTTC
CASSPAGGSSEQFF
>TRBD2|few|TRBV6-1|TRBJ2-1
TGTGCCAGCAGCCTTAGCGGGGCAAATGACAATGAGCAGTTCTTC
CASSLSGANDNEQFF
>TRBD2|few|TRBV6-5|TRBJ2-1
TGTGCCAGCAGTTGGACTAGCGGGAGACATGAGCAGTTCTTC
CASSWTSGRHEQFF
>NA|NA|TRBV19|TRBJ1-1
TGTGCCAGTAGTATAGATCACCAGGTCAACACTGAAGCTTTCTTT
CASSIDHQVNTEAFF
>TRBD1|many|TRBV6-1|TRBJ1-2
TGTGCCAGCTACTTGCGCGGGACAGACGGAAAATACACCTTC
CASYLRGTDGKYTF
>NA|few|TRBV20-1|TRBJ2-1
TGCAGTGTTTACGCCAGCAATGAGCAGTTCTTC
CSVYASNEQFF
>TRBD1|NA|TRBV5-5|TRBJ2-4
TGTGCCAGCAGCATGGGACAGGGGCTAGCCAAAAACATTCAGTACTTC
CASSMGQGLAKNIQYF
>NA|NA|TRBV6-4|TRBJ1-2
TGTGCCAGCAGTGAGGGAGGGGGAAATGGCTACACCTTC
CASSEGGGNGYTF
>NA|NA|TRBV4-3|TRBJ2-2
TGCGCCAGCAGCTCCCGGCACCAACACACCGGGGAGCTGTTTTTC
CASSSRHQHTGELFF
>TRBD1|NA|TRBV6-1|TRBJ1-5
TGTGCCAGCAGTGAAGCGCGGGACAGGCCCCAGCATTTT
CASSEARDRPQHF
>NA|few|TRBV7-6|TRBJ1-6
TGTGCCAGCAGCTTAAAGGGATCGGATAATTCACCCCTCCACTTT
CASSLKGSDNSPLHF
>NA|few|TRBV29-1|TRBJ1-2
TGCAGCTCATCAGGCAGCTATGGCTACACCTTC
CSSSGSYGYTF
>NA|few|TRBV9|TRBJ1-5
TGTGCCAGCAGCCCGTCGGGGTTCAATCAGCCCCAGCATTTT
CASSPSGFNQPQHF
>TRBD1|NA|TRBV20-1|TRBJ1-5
TGCAGTGTATTGGGACAGGGGTTTCTTAGCAATCAGCCCCAGCATTTT
CSVLGQGFLSNQPQHF
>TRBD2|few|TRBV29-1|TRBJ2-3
TGCAGCGTTGAATTGCGGGGGAGCGCCACAGATACGCAGTATTTT
CSVELRGSATDTQYF
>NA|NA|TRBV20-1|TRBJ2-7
TGCAGTGCTGGGGACGGGGGTCCCTACGAGCAGTACTTC
CSAGDGGPYEQYF
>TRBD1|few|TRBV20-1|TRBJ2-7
TGCAGTGCTAGATCCCGACCCGGGACAGGGCTTTCTCGCGAGCAGTACTTC
CSARSRPGTGLSREQYF
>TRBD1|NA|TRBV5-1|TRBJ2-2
TGCGCCAGCAGCTTGGAGGGGGCAATGCGGACCGGGGAGCTGTTTTTT
CASSLEGAMRTGELFF
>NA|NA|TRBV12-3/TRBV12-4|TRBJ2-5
TGTGCCAGCAGTTCCACCAGGGGTCTCGGAGAGACCCAGTACTTC
CASSSTRGLGETQYF
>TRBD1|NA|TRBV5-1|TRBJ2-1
TGCGCCAGCAGCCTACAGGGGGCGAATGAGCAGTTCTTC
CASSLQGANEQFF
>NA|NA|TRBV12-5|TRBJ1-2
TGTGCTAGTGGTTTGGTATTCGGCGGGGCGGGGTATGGCTACACCTTC
CASGLVFGGAGYGYTF
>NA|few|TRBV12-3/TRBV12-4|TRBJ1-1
TGTGCCAGCAGACTACACCTGAACACTGAAGCTTTCTTT
CASRLHLNTEAFF
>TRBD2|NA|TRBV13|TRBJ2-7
TGTGCCAGCAGCCCGCAACCGGGACTAGCGGGAGAGGGGTATGCCGAGCAGTACTTC
CASSPQPGLAGEGYAEQYF
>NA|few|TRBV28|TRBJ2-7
TGTGCCAGCAGTTTAGGGTTTTCCTACGAGCAGTACTTC
CASSLGFSYEQYF
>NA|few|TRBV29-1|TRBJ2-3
TGCAGCGTTGAAGAGGGACCTAATACGCAGTATTTT
CSVEEGPNTQYF
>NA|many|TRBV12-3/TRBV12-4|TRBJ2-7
TGTGCCAGCAGTTTAGCCGCGGACAGACCACTCTACGAGCAGTACTTC
CASSLAADRPLYEQYF
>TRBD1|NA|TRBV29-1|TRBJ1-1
TGCAGCGTTACCCCGGGACAGGGGGCTTACACTGAAGCTTTCTTT
CSVTPGQGAYTEAFF
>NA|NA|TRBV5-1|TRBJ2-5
TGCGCCAGCAGCTTGGGACAGGTAGGAGAGACCCAGTACTTC
CASSLGQVGETQYF